The next 12 T cell receptor beta chains were all read from a single sample in a study of PD-1 blockade in mismatch repair-deficient tumors. The protocol was immunoSEQ multiplex PCR, while the TCRdb copy is restricted to in-frame clones and leaves out a portion. The data hold approximately 16,000 clones, with roughly 80% observed a single time. This material consisted of PBMCs, taken before pembrolizumab treatment. These receptor sequences come from an adult with mismatch repair-deficient cancer.

CDR3 nucleotide sequence: TGCGCCAGCAGTCCGACAGATATTAACACCGGGGAGCTGTTTTTT. It encodes CASSPTDINTGELFF. The chain links TRBV5-1 to TRBJ2-2, with D tentatively TRBD1 (5 bases). Per the germline V gene, CDR1 is SGHRS and CDR2 is YFSETQ. The CDR3 runs 15 residues. V was pared by 5 bases and J by 2 bases, with 13 bases between.

The chain uses TRBV27 and TRBJ1-1; no reliable D call. The V gene lost 5 bases and the J gene lost 5 bases, with 15 bases spanning the gap. Germline loops: CDR1 MNHEY, CDR2 SMNVEV (reference sequence). The CDR3 spans 14 residues. The CDR3 is CASSRPDLGTEAFF. CDR3 DNA: TGTGCCAGCAGTCGGCCCGATCTTGGGACTGAAGCTTTCTTT.

The chain carries TRBV5-1 and TRBJ2-7, with D tentatively TRBD1 (5 bases). The CDR3 has 13 residues. Germline V CDR1 and CDR2: SGHRS, YFSETQ. Trimming took off 7 bases at V and 2 bases at J, with 13 bases between the two ends. The DNA of the CDR3 is TGCGCCAGCCAGACAGCGCCGACCTACGAGCAGTACTTC. Residues: CASQTAPTYEQYF.

The chain joins TRBV11-3 to TRBJ2-2; 15 bases are a match to TRBD2. The CDR3 covers 18 residues. From germline, CDR1 is SGHNT and CDR2 YENEEA. Germline trimming cut 5 bases from V and 4 bases from J; bases unmatched to any gene: 8. The CDR3 loop is CASSQGLAGGWGTGELFF. The CDR3 region has the DNA TGTGCCAGCAGCCAAGGACTAGCGGGAGGGTGGGGCACCGGGGAGCTGTTTTTT.

This sequence joins TRBV28 and TRBJ2-5, with 11 bases aligning to TRBD1. The germline V gene has CDR1 MDHEN and CDR2 SYDVKM. The CDR3 is 16 amino acids. Trimming removed 4 bases from V and 0 bases from J; junction bases left unmatched: 4. CDR3 in amino acids: CASSSPGQGDQETQYF. The CDR3 DNA follows: TGTGCCAGCAGTTCACCGGGACAGGGGGACCAAGAGACCCAGTACTTC.

This clone was observed a handful of times. The chain has TRBV7-9 and TRBJ2-7, with 9 bases fitting TRBD1. This CDR3 is built from 16 residues. Trimming removed 4 bases from V and 3 bases from J; junction bases left unmatched: 10. Germline values: CDR1 SEHNR, CDR2 FQNEAQ (reference sequence). CDR3 DNA sequence: TGTGCCAGCAGCTCGACGCGGACAGGGGCGGTCTACGAGCAGTACTTC. It specifies CASSSTRTGAVYEQYF. The full variable domain, rest sourced from reference TRBV7-9 and TRBJ2-7, is DTGVSQNPRHKITKRGQNVTFRCDPISEHNRLYWYRQTLGQGPEFLTYFQNEAQLEKSRLLSDRFSAERPKGSFSTLEIQRTEQGDSAMYLCASSSTRTGAVYEQYFGPGTRLTVT.

The chain carries TRBV27 and TRBJ1-1, with D hard to call. This CDR3 is built from 15 residues. V was pared by 3 bases and J by 4 bases, with 15 bases between. Germline loops: CDR1 MNHEY, CDR2 SMNVEV (reference sequence). This CDR3 reads CASSFAGTQSTEAFF. In nucleotides, the CDR3 is TGTGCCAGCAGTTTTGCAGGCACCCAGAGCACTGAAGCTTTCTTT.

The rearrangement uses TRBV4-3 and TRBJ2-5; D remains unclear. The CDR3 extends over 15 amino acids. Germline assignment: CDR1 LGHNA and CDR2 YSLEER. Trimming stripped 0 bases from V and 2 bases from J, with 10 bases between. The CDR3 coding sequence is TGCGCCAGCAGCCAAGAGATGCGGTTACAAGAGACCCAGTACTTC. Its protein product is CASSQEMRLQETQYF.

The CDR3: CASGGGGVQETQYF. For the CDR3, the DNA is TGTGCTAGTGGGGGGGGTGGTGTCCAAGAGACCCAGTACTTC. This chain connects TRBV12-5 to TRBJ2-5; a possible D gene is TRBD2 (6 bases). Per the germline V gene, CDR1 is LGHNT and CDR2 is FRNRAP. The germline V and J ends were trimmed by 6 bases and 1 base, with 12 bases remaining between them. The CDR3 has 14 residues. The full variable domain, rest sourced from reference TRBV12-5 and TRBJ2-5, is DARVTQTPRHKVTEMGQEVTMRCQPILGHNTVFWYRQTMMQGLELLAYFRNRAPLDDSGMPKDRFSAEMPDATLATLKIQPSEPRDSAVYFCASGGGGVQETQYFGPGTRLLVL.

The chain links TRBV15 to TRBJ2-2; D ambiguous. The germline V gene has CDR1 LNHNV and CDR2 YYDKDF (reference sequence). V shed 3 bases and J shed 7 bases, with 15 bases lying between them. The CDR3 has 15 amino acids. The CDR3 region has the DNA TGTGCCACCAGCAGGAGCCGGACCCTCAGCGGGGAGCTGTTTTTT. Translating gives CATSRSRTLSGELFF. Drawing the rest from reference TRBV15 and TRBJ2-2, the complete variable domain is DAMVIQNPRYQVTQFGKPVTLSCSQTLNHNVMYWYQQKSSQAPKLLFHYYDKDFNNEADTPDNFQSRRPNTSFCFLDIRSPGLGDTAMYLCATSRSRTLSGELFFGEGSRLTVL.

The chain joins TRBV28 to TRBJ2-5, with 7 positions matching TRBD1. The J segment lost 1 base and the V segment lost 3 bases, leaving 5 bases of the junction unmatched. The germline V gene has CDR1 MDHEN and CDR2 SYDVKM. The CDR3 spans 15 residues. The CDR3 region has the DNA TGTGCCAGCAGTTTCAATTACAGGGGCCAAGAGACCCAGTACTTC. As protein: CASSFNYRGQETQYF.

Here the CDR3 DNA reads TGTGCCAGCAGCTTAGCGTCTGTTGGTACAGTTAATCAGCCCCAGCATTTT. Translating gives CASSLASVGTVNQPQHF. V and J are TRBV7-2 and TRBJ1-5, with D uncertain. Trimming pared 0 bases from V and 4 bases from J, leaving 16 bases between. CDR1 is SGHTA, CDR2 FQGNSA, per germline. The length of the CDR3 is 17 residues.